This record covers a single T cell receptor (beta chain). The data stem from a study of blood T cell repertoires in COVID-19. Study information: Acute and convalescent COVID-19 specimens originated in the United States, Italy and Spain. T cells, B-cell-depleted T cells, or PBMCs provided the cDNA or gDNA that served as material.

In the study's own analysis: Amplification of reference gene primers provided the estimated nucleated cell counts. Assay: immunoSEQ multiplex PCR; the TCRdb copy retains only in-frame clones and omits some. V and J calls and clone size are given by that table; D and trimming were obtained from the DNA. The sample yields 250,000 to 350,000 clones, about 85% seen once. Germline trimming cut 6 bases from V and 1 base from J; bases unmatched to any gene: 5. The V gene's germline CDR1 is MNHEY and CDR2 SVGAGI. CDR3 size: 14 residues. This rearrangement joins TRBV6-5 to TRBJ2-5; 7 nucleotides match TRBD1. The specimen was peripheral blood. The receptor was derived from a man between 18 and 29 years old with active or convalescent COVID-19. The CDR3 DNA follows: TGTGCCAGCAGGCTCCGGGACAGCCAAGAGACCCAGTACTTC. It encodes CASRLRDSQETQYF.